This T cell receptor beta chain was sequenced during a study of control samples from healthy donors and cancer patients. The germline V gene encodes CDR1 MDHEN and CDR2 SYDVKM. V was shortened by 11 bases and J by 0 bases, with 12 bases between the two germline ends. This CDR3 contains 13 residues. The assay was immunoSEQ multiplex PCR, and TCRdb's table has in-frame clones only and misses some. This repertoire shows over 120,000 clones, 85% to 95% found once; its top ten account for 14%. This clone was detected once. The clonotype originates from a man between 60 and 75 years old with colorectal cancer. The specimen sequenced was PBMCs. V usage is TRBV28 and J usage is TRBJ2-3; tentatively, D is TRBD1 (7 bases). The CDR3 region is CAEGAGSTDTQYF. In DNA, the CDR3 is TGTGCCGAGGGGGCGGGAAGCACAGATACGCAGTATTTT.